Following are 7 T cell receptor beta chains from one sample sequenced in a study of T cells in Graves' hyperthyroidism and ophthalmopathy. RNA transcripts served as the template for amplifying TCR beta CDR3 regions. The HTBI set primed first-round TCR CDR3 RT-PCR. TCRdb reprocessed the multiplex PCR reads via MiXCR and lists one record per CDR3 protein. The sample consists of 550,000 to 700,000 distinct CDR3 sequences, roughly 46% of them appearing once. Sequenced material: peripheral blood or thyroid tissue (not recorded which). Receptors were obtained from an adult woman with Graves' disease, either hyperthyroidism or ophthalmopathy (not recorded which).

The rearrangement joins TRBV20-1 to TRBJ1-2; D is unclear. Germline CDR1 and CDR2: DFQATT and SNEGSKA (reference sequence). Deletions cut 6 bases from V and 6 bases from J, with 20 bases between. The CDR3 extends over 14 amino acids. CDR3 nucleotide sequence: TGCAGTGCATCAACCCCCCCCGTGGCTGATGGCTACACCTTC. This gives the protein CSASTPPVADGYTF.

This rearrangement joins TRBV20-1 to TRBJ1-5; a possible D gene is TRBD1 (6 bases). In germline, CDR1 is DFQATT, CDR2 SNEGSKA (reference sequence). Trimming took off 6 bases at V and 5 bases at J, with 14 bases between the two ends. The CDR3 runs 13 residues. The CDR3: CSAAGAMYQPQHF. CDR3 sequence (DNA): TGCAGTGCGGCGGGGGCTATGTATCAGCCCCAGCATTTT.

As for this clonotype: This may come from a read error, since a much larger clone is one base off. The final CDR3 position lacks the conserved phenylalanine or tryptophan, pointing to a likely read error. The J gene is TRBJ2-5, the V gene TRBV5-1, with D tentatively TRBD1 (5 bases). Germline CDR1 and CDR2: SGHRS and YFSETQ. The CDR3 covers 15 residues. The V gene lost 2 bases and the J gene lost 5 bases, with 16 bases spanning the gap. Here the CDR3 DNA reads TGCGCCAGCAGCTTCACTACAGGCGGTGGGGAGACCCAGTACCTC. Protein sequence: CASSFTTGGGETQYL.

The CDR3 reads CASSEVAGGPYEHF. In DNA, the CDR3 is TGTGCCAGCAGTGAAGTCGCGGGAGGGCCATACGAGCATTTT. The rearrangement uses TRBV2 and TRBJ1-5; D gene ambiguous. Trimming shortened V by 1 base and J by 14 bases, and 18 bases separated the two germline ends. CDR1 SNHLY and CDR2 FYNNEI come from the germline V gene. This CDR3 has 14 amino acids.

J is TRBJ1-3 and V is TRBV7-8; D may be TRBD1 (5 bases). The CDR3 is 14 amino acids. Trimming removed 5 bases from V and 0 bases from J, with 8 bases in between. The germline gives CDR1 SGHVS, CDR2 FQNEAQ. As DNA, the CDR3 is TGTGCCAGCAGCAACGGGGCCTCTGGAAACACCATATATTTT. Amino acids: CASSNGASGNTIYF.

The chain carries TRBV12-3 or TRBV12-4 and TRBJ1-2; a weak D match, TRBD1 (5 bases). The CDR3 has 14 amino acids. V was trimmed by 6 bases and J by 2 bases, leaving 13 bases between them. In DNA form, the CDR3 reads TGTGCCAGCAGGCCCCAGGGTCTCAACTATGGCTACACCTTC. This sequence encodes CASRPQGLNYGYTF.

This clonotype has more than one count but fewer than ten. A much larger clone differs by one base, so this may be a read error. The chain uses TRBV10-3 and TRBJ2-5; D gene uncertain. Per germline, CDR1 ENHRY and CDR2 SYGVKD. The CDR3 runs 13 residues. CDR3 amino acids: CAISGRSQEAQYF. CDR3 sequence (DNA): TGTGCCATCAGTGGACGGTCACAAGAGGCCCAGTACTTC.